This entry lists 23 T cell receptor beta chains sequenced from one sample in a study of cytomegalovirus exposure and HLA in healthy donors. Primers for the PCR totalled 60 Vbeta and 13 Jbeta. Sequenced by immunoSEQ multiplex PCR; TCRdb stores in-frame clones only, minus some. Its clone listing holds roughly 60,000 clones. The sequenced sample was PBMCs. Receptors originate from a woman aged 18 to 35 in good health and CMV-seronegative.

The V call is TRBV9, the J call TRBJ2-5, with 7 bases matching TRBD2. CDR3 length: 14 amino acids. V lost 7 bases, J lost 5 bases, and 11 bases stayed unmatched. The V gene's germline CDR1 is SGDLS and CDR2 YYNGEE. CDR3 residues: CASAPGRDYETQYF. The CDR3 bases are TGTGCCAGCGCACCGGGGAGGGACTATGAGACCCAGTACTTC.

The V and J genes are TRBV6-5 and TRBJ2-7; D is possibly TRBD1 (5 bases). Germline values: CDR1 MNHEY, CDR2 SVGAGI. V lost 5 bases and J lost 3, with 11 bases in between. The CDR3 extends over 13 amino acids. The CDR3 nucleotides are TGTGCCAGCAGTAAGGGGCTGGTCTACGAGCAGTACTTC. It is translated as CASSKGLVYEQYF.

The V gene is TRBV4-2, the J gene TRBJ2-7; 7 bases are a match to TRBD2. V was pared by 0 bases and J by 4 bases, with 3 bases of the junction left unmatched. CDR1 is LGHNA, CDR2 YNFKEQ, per germline. The CDR3 extends over 14 amino acids. CDR3 in amino acids: CASSQDWGGYEQYF. The CDR3 region has the DNA TGTGCCAGCAGCCAAGATTGGGGGGGTTACGAGCAGTACTTC.

This chain links TRBV10-2 with TRBJ2-3, with no clear D. V was clipped by 2 bases and J by 0 bases, with 9 bases between them. The CDR3 sequence is 15 residues long. Looked up from germline, CDR1 is WSHSY and CDR2 is SAAADI. The CDR3 region is CASSETEISTDTQYF. CDR3 in DNA: TGCGCCAGCAGTGAGACAGAAATTAGCACAGATACGCAGTATTTT.

This sequence joins TRBV9 and TRBJ2-3, with 7 positions matching TRBD2. Germline lookup yields CDR1 SGDLS and CDR2 YYNGEE. The CDR3 consists of 15 residues. After removal of 0 bases from V and 6 bases from J, the junction contained 7 bases not matched to a gene. In nucleotides, the CDR3 is TGTGCCAGCAGCGTAGACGCGGGAGTAACTGATACGCAGTATTTT. It is translated as CASSVDAGVTDTQYF. The full variable domain, with the rest looked up from reference TRBV9 and TRBJ2-3, is DSGVTQTPKHLITATGQRVTLRCSPRSGDLSVYWYQQSLDQGLQFLIQYYNGEERAKGNILERFSAQQFPDLHSELNLSSLELGDSALYFCASSVDAGVTDTQYFGPGTRLTVL.

The CDR3, as DNA: TGTGCCTGGAGTGTCCGCAGGGGGCTACGCGACCAGTACTTC. It encodes CAWSVRRGLRDQYF. This chain links TRBV30 with TRBJ2-5, with TRBD1 matching over 8 bases. The V gene's germline CDR1 is GTSNPN and CDR2 SVGIG (reference sequence). The CDR3 covers 14 residues. The ends lost 0 bases at V and 10 bases at J; junction bases unmatched: 10.

The J gene is TRBJ2-1, the V gene TRBV4-1, with TRBD2 matching over 8 bases. Germline V gene lookup returns CDR1 MGHRA and CDR2 YSYEKL. The CDR3 consists of 16 residues. Unmatched junction bases numbered 7, after V lost 1 base and J lost 5 bases. The CDR3 is CASSQGPSGYDNEQFF. Here the CDR3 DNA reads TGCGCCAGCAGCCAAGGCCCTAGCGGGTACGACAATGAGCAGTTCTTC.

The V gene is TRBV29-1, the J gene TRBJ1-1, with D possibly matching TRBD1 (6 bases). In germline, CDR1 is SQVTM, CDR2 ANQGSEA. Trimming left V 5 bases short and J 1 base short, with 14 bases between. The CDR3 contains 14 residues. The CDR3 coding sequence is TGCAGCGTTAGACGAAACAGGGCGAACACTGAAGCTTTCTTT. Translated, it gives CSVRRNRANTEAFF.

J is TRBJ2-7 and V is TRBV4-1, with 8 bases aligning to TRBD1. Germline V lookup: CDR1 MGHRA, CDR2 YSYEKL. The trim removed 0 bases at V and 1 base at J, leaving 2 bases unmatched. The CDR3 spans 15 residues. As DNA, the CDR3 is TGCGCCAGCAGCCAAGATCGGACAGGGTCCTACGAGCAGTACTTC. Translation: CASSQDRTGSYEQYF.

J is TRBJ2-7 and V is TRBV5-1, with 10 bases lining up with TRBD1. Germline lookup yields CDR1 SGHRS and CDR2 YFSETQ. Trimming took 4 bases from V and 3 from J; bases not matched to a gene: 10. There are 16 residues in the CDR3. The chain's CDR3 is CASSLVYGTGVYEQYF. CDR3 DNA sequence: TGCGCCAGCAGCCTAGTATATGGGACAGGGGTCTACGAGCAGTACTTC.

V and J are TRBV9 and TRBJ1-2; 9 bases are a match to TRBD1. Trimming took 3 bases from V and 5 from J; bases not matched to a gene: 5. In germline, CDR1 is SGDLS, CDR2 YYNGEE. This CDR3 is built from 14 residues. The CDR3 loop is CASSDMTGGYGYTF. The CDR3 DNA reads as TGTGCCAGCAGCGACATGACAGGGGGGTATGGCTACACCTTC.

The chain links TRBV10-1 to TRBJ2-1; 11 nucleotides agree with TRBD2. Trimming at V came to 4 bases and at J to 6 bases, leaving 8 bases not matched to a gene. From germline, CDR1 is WNHNN and CDR2 SYGVQD (reference sequence). CDR3 length: 16 amino acids. The CDR3 is CASSGIAGGYSNEQFF. CDR3 sequence (DNA): TGCGCCAGCAGTGGCATAGCGGGAGGGTATAGCAATGAGCAGTTCTTC.

The CDR3 DNA reads TGTGCCAGCAGTTCCGGGACAGGAAATAATTCACCCCTCCACTTT. Translation: CASSSGTGNNSPLHF. The chain links TRBV6-5 to TRBJ1-6; 8 positions agree with TRBD1. V trimming: 4 bases; J trimming: 5 bases; junction bases outside the gene matches: 4. In germline, CDR1 is MNHEY, CDR2 SVGAGI. CDR3 length: 15 amino acids.

V gene TRBV27 combines with J gene TRBJ2-7; 9 bases match TRBD1. V lost 0 bases and J lost 5; bases outside the gene matches: 2. Germline CDR1 is MNHEY and CDR2 is SMNVEV (reference sequence). The CDR3 covers 14 residues. This CDR3 reads CASSLSRTGDEQYF. In DNA form, the CDR3 reads TGTGCCAGCAGTTTATCGCGGACAGGGGACGAGCAGTACTTC.

The chain recombines TRBV30 with TRBJ1-2, with D perhaps TRBD1 (6 bases). The germline V and J ends were trimmed by 8 bases and 0 bases, with 13 bases remaining between them. Germline V gives CDR1 GTSNPN, CDR2 SVGIG (reference sequence). CDR3 size: 13 residues. The CDR3 region is CAALDRSNYGYTF. As DNA, the CDR3 is TGTGCCGCCCTCGACAGGTCTAACTATGGCTACACCTTC.

This rearrangement joins TRBV9 to TRBJ2-7; TRBD1 matches 7 bases. After removal of 0 bases from V and 2 bases from J, the junction contained 5 bases not matched to a gene. The CDR3 runs to 15 residues. The germline V gene has CDR1 SGDLS and CDR2 YYNGEE. DNA of the CDR3: TGTGCCAGCAGCGTAGGACAGGGAAGGCCCTACGAGCAGTACTTC. Translating gives CASSVGQGRPYEQYF.

The V gene is TRBV7-2, the J gene TRBJ1-5; D ambiguous. Per the germline V gene, CDR1 is SGHTA and CDR2 is FQGNSA. V shed 6 bases and J shed 3 bases, with 9 bases lying between them. This CDR3 has 13 residues. The CDR3 sequence is CASSQTYNQPQHF. The CDR3 nucleotides read TGTGCCAGCAGTCAAACTTACAATCAGCCCCAGCATTTT. Drawing the rest from reference TRBV7-2 and TRBJ1-5, the complete variable domain is GAGVSQSPSNKVTEKGKDVELRCDPISGHTALYWYRQSLGQGLEFLIYFQGNSAPDKSGLPSDRFSAERTGGSVSTLTIQRTQQEDSAVYLCASSQTYNQPQHFGDGTRLSIL.

The V and J genes are TRBV28 and TRBJ2-2; D might be TRBD2 (5 bases). CDR1 is MDHEN, CDR2 SYDVKM, per germline. Trimming shortened V by 5 bases and J by 5 bases, and 12 bases separated the two germline ends. The CDR3 is made up of 14 amino acids. The CDR3 is CASSTPGSTGELFF. The CDR3 nucleotides are TGTGCCAGCAGTACACCGGGGTCGACCGGGGAGCTGTTTTTT.

The chain joins TRBV30 to TRBJ1-5, with D hard to call. The CDR3 contains 13 residues. Trimming left V 2 bases short and J 4 bases short, with 9 bases between. Germline-derived CDR1 and CDR2 are GTSNPN and SVGIG (reference sequence). In DNA, the CDR3 is TGTGCCTGGAGTTCTGAGGGAAATCAGCCCCAGCATTTT. Residues: CAWSSEGNQPQHF. Supplemented by reference TRBV30 and TRBJ1-5, the full variable domain reads SQTIHQWPATLVQPVGSPLSLECTVEGTSNPNLYWYRQAAGRGLQLLFYSVGIGQISSEVPQNLSASRPQDRQFILSSKKLLLSDSGFYLCAWSSEGNQPQHFGDGTRLSIL.

The J gene is TRBJ1-1, the V gene TRBV18, with D hard to call. V shed 3 bases and J shed 1 base, with 6 bases lying between them. This CDR3 contains 13 residues. Germline assignment: CDR1 KGHSH and CDR2 LQKENI. The CDR3 spells CASSPTQNTEAFF. CDR3 in DNA: TGTGCCAGCTCACCTACACAGAACACTGAAGCTTTCTTT.

The J gene is TRBJ2-7, the V gene TRBV7-9; TRBD1 matches 7 bases. Per the germline V gene, CDR1 is SEHNR and CDR2 is FQNEAQ (reference sequence). The CDR3 totals 15 residues. V lost 4 bases, J lost 3 bases, and 9 bases stayed unmatched. CDR3 DNA: TGTGCCAGCAGCTCTGCCGGACAGGCCTACTACGAGCAGTACTTC. This gives the protein CASSSAGQAYYEQYF.

The rearrangement uses TRBV7-6 and TRBJ1-5; 12 bases agree with TRBD1. Germline CDR1 and CDR2: SGHVS and FNYEAQ. V lost 5 bases and J lost 2; bases outside the gene matches: 16. This CDR3 comprises 20 residues. CDR3: CASSQQPGGQGAVGNQPQHF. CDR3 nucleotide sequence: TGTGCCAGCAGCCAACAACCCGGGGGACAGGGGGCGGTTGGCAATCAGCCCCAGCATTTT.

The chain employs TRBV9 and TRBJ2-3, with 9 positions matching TRBD2. Losses at the gene ends were 0 bases for V and 1 base for J; bases not matched to a gene: 3. Germline V CDR1 and CDR2: SGDLS, YYNGEE. The CDR3 loop spans 16 amino acids. The CDR3 region is CASSVVSGGGTDTQYF. The CDR3, as DNA: TGTGCCAGCAGCGTAGTTAGCGGGGGCGGCACAGATACGCAGTATTTT.